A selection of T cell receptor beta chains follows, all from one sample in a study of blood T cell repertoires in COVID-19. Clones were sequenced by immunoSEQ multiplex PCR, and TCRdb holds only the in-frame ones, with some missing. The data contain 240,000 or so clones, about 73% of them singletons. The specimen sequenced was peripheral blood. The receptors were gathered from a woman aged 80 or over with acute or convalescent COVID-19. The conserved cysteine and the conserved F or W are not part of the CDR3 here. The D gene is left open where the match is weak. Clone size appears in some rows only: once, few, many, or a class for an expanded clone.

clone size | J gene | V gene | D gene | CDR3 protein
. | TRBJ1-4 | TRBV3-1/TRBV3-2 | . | ASSQQGGSGEKLF
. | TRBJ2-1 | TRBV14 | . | ASSQGNQREQF
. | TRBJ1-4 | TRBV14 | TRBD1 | ASSPWTGGYEKLF
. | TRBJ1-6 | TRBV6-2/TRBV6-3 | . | ASSPSRGRGSPLH
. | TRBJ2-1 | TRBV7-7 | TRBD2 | ASSQGLAFGDEQF
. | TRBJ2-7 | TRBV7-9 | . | ASSPPRQEIYEQY
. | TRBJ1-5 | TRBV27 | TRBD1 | ASSPRDRHRPGNQPQH
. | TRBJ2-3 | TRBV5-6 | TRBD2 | ASSGRRTSGGYTDTQY
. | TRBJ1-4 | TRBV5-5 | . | ASSLAAGPQSSTNEKLF
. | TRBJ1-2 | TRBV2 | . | ASSVQGTNYGYT
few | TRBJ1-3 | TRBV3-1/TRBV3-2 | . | ASSQDPSPIGNTIY
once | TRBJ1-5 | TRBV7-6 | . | ASSKGTQLSDQPQH
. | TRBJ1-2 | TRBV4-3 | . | ASSQETVLYGYT
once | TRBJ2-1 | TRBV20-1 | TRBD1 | SASWQGAGEQF
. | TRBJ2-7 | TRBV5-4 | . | ASSFAGSYEQY
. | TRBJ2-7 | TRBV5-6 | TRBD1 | ASSSTLRDSGYEQY
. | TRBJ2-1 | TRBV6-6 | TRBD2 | ASTLTSGNYNEQF
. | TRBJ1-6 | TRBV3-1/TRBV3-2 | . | ASSQWDTNSPLH
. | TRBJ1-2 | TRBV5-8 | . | ASSISGAFYT
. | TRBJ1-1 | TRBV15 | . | ATSLLQGPMRPREAF
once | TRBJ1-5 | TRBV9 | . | ASSVGDGRRGPQH
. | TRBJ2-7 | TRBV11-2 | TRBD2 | ASSLVGLAGSSYEQY
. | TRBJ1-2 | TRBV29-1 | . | SVGGSGDGYT
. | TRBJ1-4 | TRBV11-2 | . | ASSSSRAGGEKLF
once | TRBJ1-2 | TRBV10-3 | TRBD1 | AIRTGNVQSYGYT
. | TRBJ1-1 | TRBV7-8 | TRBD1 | ASSPRDRANTEAF
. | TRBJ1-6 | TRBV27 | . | ASSFSQGRSPLH
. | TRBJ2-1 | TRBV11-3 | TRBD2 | ASSSGKVAGPLGEQF
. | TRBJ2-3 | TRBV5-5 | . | ASSLGQADTQY
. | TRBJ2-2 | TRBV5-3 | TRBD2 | ARTPQRGEDTGELF
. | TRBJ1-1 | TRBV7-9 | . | ASSLFAGSEAF
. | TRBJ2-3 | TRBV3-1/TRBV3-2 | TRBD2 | ASSRTSGRADTQY
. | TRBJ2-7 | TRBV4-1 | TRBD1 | ASSRDRGLEQY
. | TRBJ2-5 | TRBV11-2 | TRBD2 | ASSHGTSGGRLETQY
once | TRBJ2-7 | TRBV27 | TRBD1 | ASSSPGTGSYEQY
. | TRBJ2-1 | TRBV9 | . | ASSVLEGKGGEQF
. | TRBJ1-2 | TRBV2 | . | ASGGDTNYGYT
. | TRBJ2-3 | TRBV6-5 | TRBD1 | ASSFGQAPDTQY
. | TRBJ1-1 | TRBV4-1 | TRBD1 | ASEGQASEAF
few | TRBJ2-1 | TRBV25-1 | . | ASSDATSPYNEQF
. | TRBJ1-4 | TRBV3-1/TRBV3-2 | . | AHLRRVRNEKLF
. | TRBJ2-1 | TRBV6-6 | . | ASSPLSGQGYNEQF
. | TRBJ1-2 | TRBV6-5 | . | ASSQGPSGGYT
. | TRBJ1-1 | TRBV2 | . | ASSESGRGAF
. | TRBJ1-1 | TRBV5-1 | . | ASSLLGSAEAF
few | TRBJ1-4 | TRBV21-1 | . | ASSILKLF
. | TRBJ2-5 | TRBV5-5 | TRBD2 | ASSLALAGGQETQY
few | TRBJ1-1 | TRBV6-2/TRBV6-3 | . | ASSSLLFQNTEAF
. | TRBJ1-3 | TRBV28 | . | ASLRQDRHSGNTIY
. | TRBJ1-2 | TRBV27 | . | ASSLGRLYGYT
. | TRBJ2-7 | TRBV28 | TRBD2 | ATVTSGSYEQY
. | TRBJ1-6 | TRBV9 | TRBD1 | ASSVGTGWSYNSPLH
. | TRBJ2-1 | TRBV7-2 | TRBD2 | ASSSQGQLLAEQF
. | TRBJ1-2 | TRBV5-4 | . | ASTLTGSYGYT
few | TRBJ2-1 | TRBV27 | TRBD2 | ASSFRSGSTNEQF
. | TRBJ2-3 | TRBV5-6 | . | ASSSRGHRGGDTQY
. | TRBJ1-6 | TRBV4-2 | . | ASSQDRGGGNSPLH